The TCR beta chain described here comes from a study of T cells in localized non-small cell lung cancer. Findings of the study overall: Appearing in adjacent lung were a median roughly 60 of the top 100 tumor clones.

As to this clone: The antigen is undetermined.

Clones were sequenced by immunoSEQ multiplex PCR, and TCRdb holds only the in-frame ones, with some missing. In the table there are some 7,000 clones, approximately 50% of which are singletons. The CDR3 runs to 14 residues. Germline V gene sequence: CDR1 SQVTM, CDR2 ANQGSEA. After removal of 7 bases from V and 2 bases from J, the junction contained 5 bases not matched to a gene. This TCR was sampled from a female donor of 60 years or more with stage I lung adenocarcinoma. V gene TRBV29-1 combines with J gene TRBJ2-1, with 10 nucleotides matching TRBD2. The sample here was lymph node tissue, taken before any cancer treatment. The CDR3 loop reads CSAETSGAYNEQFF. The CDR3 DNA reads as TGCAGCGCCGAAACTAGCGGGGCCTACAATGAGCAGTTCTTC.